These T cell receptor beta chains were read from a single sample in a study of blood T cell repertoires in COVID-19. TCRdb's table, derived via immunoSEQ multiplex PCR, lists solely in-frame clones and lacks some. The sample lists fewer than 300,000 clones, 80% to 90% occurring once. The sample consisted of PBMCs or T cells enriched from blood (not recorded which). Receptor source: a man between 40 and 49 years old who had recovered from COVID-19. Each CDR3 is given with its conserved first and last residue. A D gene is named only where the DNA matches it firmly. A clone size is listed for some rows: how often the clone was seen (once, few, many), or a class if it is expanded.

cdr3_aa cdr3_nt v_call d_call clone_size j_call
CASSPDRDQPQHF TGTGCCAGCAGTCCTGACAGGGATCAGCCCCAGCATTTT TRBV7-3 TRBD1 NA TRBJ1-5
CASSQGDFEGDRGYEQYF TGCGCCAGCAGCCAAGGTGACTTCGAGGGGGACAGGGGTTACGAGCAGTACTTC TRBV4-3 TRBD1 NA TRBJ2-7
CASSSGLAGAGDYNEQFF TGTGCCAGCAGTTCGGGACTAGCGGGAGCCGGGGACTACAATGAGCAGTTCTTC TRBV27 TRBD2 NA TRBJ2-1
CASSPARVGQETQYF TGTGCCAGCTCACCAGCTCGGGTTGGCCAAGAGACCCAGTACTTC TRBV18 NA once TRBJ2-5
CAVTGNMNTEAFF TGTGCCGTCACAGGTAATATGAACACTGAAGCTTTCTTT TRBV7-6 NA few TRBJ1-1
CASSPRLAGGNNEQFF TGTGCCAGCAGCCCTAGACTAGCGGGAGGGAACAATGAGCAGTTCTTC TRBV7-2 TRBD2 NA TRBJ2-1
CASSQARAGAEWTGELFF TGCGCCAGCAGCCAAGCCCGGGCAGGGGCGGAATGGACCGGGGAGCTGTTTTTT TRBV4-3 NA NA TRBJ2-2
CASSFLDSQPYEQYF TGTGCCAGCAGCTTTCTGGACTCCCAGCCCTACGAGCAGTACTTC TRBV7-3 NA NA TRBJ2-7
CASRPWASGEDTQYF TGTGCCAGTAGGCCGTGGGCTAGCGGAGAAGATACGCAGTATTTT TRBV19 TRBD2 NA TRBJ2-3
CASKGGMNSYEQYF TGTGCCAGCAAGGGGGGGATGAACTCCTACGAGCAGTACTTC TRBV6-5 NA NA TRBJ2-7
CASSLDRTNTGELFF TGCGCCAGCAGCCTGGACAGAACGAACACCGGGGAGCTGTTTTTT TRBV5-1 NA NA TRBJ2-2
CASSLAAVALGNTIYF TGTGCCAGCAGCTTAGCGGCGGTGGCACTCGGAAACACCATATATTTT TRBV7-9 NA NA TRBJ1-3
CASGGDRDGYGYTF TGTGCCAGCGGTGGGGACAGGGACGGGTATGGCTACACCTTC TRBV25-1 TRBD1 few TRBJ1-2
CSVYQGNGYTF TGCAGCGTTTACCAGGGCAATGGCTACACCTTC TRBV29-1 NA NA TRBJ1-2
CASSLGAQGIYEQYF TGTGCCAGCAGCTTAGGCGCTCAGGGAATCTACGAGCAGTACTTC TRBV7-9 NA NA TRBJ2-7
CASGLYGQPQHF TGTGCTAGTGGTTTGTACGGTCAGCCCCAGCATTTT TRBV12-5 NA NA TRBJ1-5
CASRRRGTAKNTGELFF TGTGCCAGCAGGAGACGAGGGACAGCGAAGAACACCGGGGAGCTGTTTTTT TRBV7-2 TRBD1 NA TRBJ2-2
CASTHRLAGGGDPGELFF TGTGCCAGCACCCACAGACTAGCGGGAGGTGGGGACCCCGGGGAGCTGTTTTTT TRBV3-1/TRBV3-2 TRBD2 NA TRBJ2-2
CASGLVAYRDRIPMNTEAFF TGTGCTAGTGGTTTGGTCGCCTACCGGGACAGAATTCCCATGAACACTGAAGCTTTCTTT TRBV12-5 TRBD1 few TRBJ1-1
CASSLGGGRASDTQYF TGTGCCAGCAGCTTAGGTGGCGGGAGGGCCTCCGATACGCAGTATTTT TRBV7-2 TRBD2 NA TRBJ2-3
CASSSGTVYTGELFF TGTGCCAGCAGCTCCGGGACAGTCTACACCGGGGAGCTGTTTTTT TRBV11-2 TRBD1 NA TRBJ2-2
CASSLTPRGYNEQFF TGTGCCAGCAGTTTAACCCCTCGGGGTTACAATGAGCAGTTCTTC TRBV28 NA NA TRBJ2-1
CASSLVRSSYNEQFF TGTGCCAGCAGCTTAGTCCGGAGCTCCTACAATGAGCAGTTCTTC TRBV7-2 NA NA TRBJ2-1
CASRNLGGLGETQYF TGTGCCAGTAGGAATCTGGGGGGTCTAGGGGAGACCCAGTACTTC TRBV19 NA once TRBJ2-5
CASSDDRGAQETQYF TGTGCCAGCAGCGATGACCGGGGGGCCCAAGAGACCCAGTACTTC TRBV9 NA NA TRBJ2-5
CASSLVPGTGTTTNEKLFF TGCGCCAGCAGCTTGGTTCCCGGGACAGGGACTACAACTAATGAAAAACTGTTTTTT TRBV5-1 TRBD1 NA TRBJ1-4
CASSIARGQGAGEQYF TGCGCCAGCAGCATAGCTAGGGGACAGGGGGCAGGGGAGCAGTACTTC TRBV5-1 TRBD1 NA TRBJ2-7
CASSKVQGAGETQYF TGTGCCAGCAGCAAAGTTCAGGGGGCCGGGGAGACCCAGTACTTC TRBV7-3 TRBD1 NA TRBJ2-5
CASSHPPRGGPNGELFF TGCGCCAGCAGCCACCCTCCTAGGGGGGGGCCGAACGGGGAGCTGTTTTTT TRBV4-1 NA NA TRBJ2-2
CASSLTGVVANEQFF TGTGCCAGCAGCTTGACGGGAGTAGTAGCCAATGAGCAGTTCTTC TRBV7-9 NA NA TRBJ2-1
CASSPGGRGRADTQYF TGCGCCAGCAGCCCTGGCGGCAGGGGGCGAGCAGATACGCAGTATTTT TRBV5-1 TRBD1 few TRBJ2-3
CASSIRLAGISYNEQFF TGTGCCAGTAGTATTCGACTAGCGGGTATCTCCTACAATGAGCAGTTCTTC TRBV19 TRBD2 NA TRBJ2-1
CASSPRTGNQPQHF TGCGCCAGCAGCCCGCGGACAGGGAATCAGCCCCAGCATTTT TRBV4-3 TRBD1 few TRBJ1-5
CASTKRAGGETQYF TGTGCCAGCACCAAGCGGGCAGGGGGGGAGACCCAGTACTTC TRBV11-3 NA NA TRBJ2-5
CASSQAITGSGYGYTF TGTGCCAGCAGCCAAGCGATCACAGGGTCGGGGTATGGCTACACCTTC TRBV4-2 NA NA TRBJ1-2
CASSEQVNTEAFF TGTGCCAGCAGTGAGCAGGTTAACACTGAAGCTTTCTTT TRBV6-4 NA NA TRBJ1-1
CASSYSYTDTQYF TGTGCCAGCAGTTACTCCTACACAGATACGCAGTATTTT TRBV6-5 NA NA TRBJ2-3
CASSSGGTSGGASEQYF TGTGCCAGCTCATCGGGAGGGACTAGCGGGGGGGCCTCCGAGCAGTACTTC TRBV18 TRBD2 NA TRBJ2-7
CASSLDRVHEQFF TGTGCCAGCAGCTTAGACCGGGTTCATGAGCAGTTCTTC TRBV7-9 NA NA TRBJ2-1